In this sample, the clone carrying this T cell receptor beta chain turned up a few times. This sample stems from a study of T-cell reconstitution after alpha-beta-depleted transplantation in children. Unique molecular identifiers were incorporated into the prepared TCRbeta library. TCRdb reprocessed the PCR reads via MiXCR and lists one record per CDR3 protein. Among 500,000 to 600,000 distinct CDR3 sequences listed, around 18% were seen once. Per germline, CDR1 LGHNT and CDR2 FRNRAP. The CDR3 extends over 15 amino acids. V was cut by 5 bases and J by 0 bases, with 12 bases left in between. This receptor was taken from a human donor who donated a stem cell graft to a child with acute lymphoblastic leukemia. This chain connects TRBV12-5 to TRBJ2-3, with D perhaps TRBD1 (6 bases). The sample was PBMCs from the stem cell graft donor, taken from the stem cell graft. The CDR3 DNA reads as TGTGCTAGTGGTAACCAGGGGTATAGCACAGATACGCAGTATTTT. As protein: CASGNQGYSTDTQYF.